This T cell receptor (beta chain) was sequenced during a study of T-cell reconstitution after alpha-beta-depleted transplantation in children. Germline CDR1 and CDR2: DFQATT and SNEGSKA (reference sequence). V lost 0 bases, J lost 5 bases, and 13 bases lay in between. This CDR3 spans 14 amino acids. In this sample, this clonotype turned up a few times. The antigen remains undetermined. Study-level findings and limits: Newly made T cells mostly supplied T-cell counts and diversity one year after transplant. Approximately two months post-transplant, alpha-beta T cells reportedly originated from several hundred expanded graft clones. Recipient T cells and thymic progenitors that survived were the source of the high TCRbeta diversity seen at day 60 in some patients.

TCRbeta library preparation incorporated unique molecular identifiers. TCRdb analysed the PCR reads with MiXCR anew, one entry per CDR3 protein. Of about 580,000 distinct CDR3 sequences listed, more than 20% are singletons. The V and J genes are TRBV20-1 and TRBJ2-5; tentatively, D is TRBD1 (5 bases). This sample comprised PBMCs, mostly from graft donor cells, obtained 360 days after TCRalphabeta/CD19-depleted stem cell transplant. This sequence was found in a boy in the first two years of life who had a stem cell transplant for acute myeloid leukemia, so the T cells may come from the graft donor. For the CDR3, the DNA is TGCAGTGCTAGAGATCAGGGCCACTGGGAGACCCAGTACTTC. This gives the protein CSARDQGHWETQYF.